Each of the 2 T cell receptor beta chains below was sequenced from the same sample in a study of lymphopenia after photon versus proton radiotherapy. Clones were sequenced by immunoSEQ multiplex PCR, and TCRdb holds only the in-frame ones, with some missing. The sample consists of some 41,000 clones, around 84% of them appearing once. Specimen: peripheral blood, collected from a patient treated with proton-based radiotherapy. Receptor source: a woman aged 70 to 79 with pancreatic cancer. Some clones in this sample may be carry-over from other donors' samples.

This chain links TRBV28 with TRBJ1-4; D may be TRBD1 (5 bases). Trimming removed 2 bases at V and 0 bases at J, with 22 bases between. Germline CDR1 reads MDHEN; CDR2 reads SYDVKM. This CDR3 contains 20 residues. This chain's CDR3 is CASSLRRGRRSVATNEKLFF. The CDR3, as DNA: TGTGCCAGCAGTTTAAGGAGGGGACGCAGGAGTGTAGCAACTAATGAAAAACTGTTTTTT. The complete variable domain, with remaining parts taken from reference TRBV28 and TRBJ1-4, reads DVKVTQSSRYLVKRTGEKVFLECVQDMDHENMFWYRQDPGLGLRLIYFSYDVKMKEKGDIPEGYSVSREKKERFSLILESASTNQTSMYLCASSLRRGRRSVATNEKLFFGSGTQLSVL.

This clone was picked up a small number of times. CDR3 sequence reads: CASSPGGYYGYTF. Here the CDR3 DNA reads TGTGCCAGCAGCCCTGGGGGGTACTATGGCTACACCTTC. The chain joins TRBV28 to TRBJ1-2, with D possibly matching TRBD1 (5 bases). The germline V and J ends were trimmed by 6 bases and 3 bases, with 11 bases remaining between them. The CDR3 loop spans 13 amino acids. The germline CDR1 and CDR2 sequences are MDHEN and SYDVKM.